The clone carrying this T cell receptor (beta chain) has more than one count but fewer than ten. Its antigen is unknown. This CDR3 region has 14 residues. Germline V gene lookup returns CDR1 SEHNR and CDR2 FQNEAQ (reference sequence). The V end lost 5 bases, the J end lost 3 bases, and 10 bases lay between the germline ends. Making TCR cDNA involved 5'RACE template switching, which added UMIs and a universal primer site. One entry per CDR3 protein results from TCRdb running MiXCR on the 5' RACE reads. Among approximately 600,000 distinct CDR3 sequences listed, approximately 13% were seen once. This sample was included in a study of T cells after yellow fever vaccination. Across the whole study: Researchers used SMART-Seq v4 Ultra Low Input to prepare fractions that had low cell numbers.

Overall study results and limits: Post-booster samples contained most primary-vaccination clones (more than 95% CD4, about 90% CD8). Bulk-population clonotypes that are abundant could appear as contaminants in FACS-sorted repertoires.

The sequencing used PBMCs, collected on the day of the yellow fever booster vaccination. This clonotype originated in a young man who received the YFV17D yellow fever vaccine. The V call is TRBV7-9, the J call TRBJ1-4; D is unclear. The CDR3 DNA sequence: TGTGCCAGCAGCCGAGAAAGCCCTAATGAAAAACTGTTTTTT. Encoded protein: CASSRESPNEKLFF.